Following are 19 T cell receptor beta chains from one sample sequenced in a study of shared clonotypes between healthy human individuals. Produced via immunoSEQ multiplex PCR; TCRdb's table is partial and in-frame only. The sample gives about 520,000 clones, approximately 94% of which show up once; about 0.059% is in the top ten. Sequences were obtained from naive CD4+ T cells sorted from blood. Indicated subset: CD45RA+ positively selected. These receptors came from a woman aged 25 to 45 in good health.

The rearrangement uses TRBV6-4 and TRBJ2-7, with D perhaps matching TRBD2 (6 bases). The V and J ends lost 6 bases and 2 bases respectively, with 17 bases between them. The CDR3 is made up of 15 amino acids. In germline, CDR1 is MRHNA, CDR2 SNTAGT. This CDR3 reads CASSVLNSGAYEQYF. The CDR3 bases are TGTGCCAGCAGCGTTCTTAATAGCGGAGCCTACGAGCAGTACTTC.

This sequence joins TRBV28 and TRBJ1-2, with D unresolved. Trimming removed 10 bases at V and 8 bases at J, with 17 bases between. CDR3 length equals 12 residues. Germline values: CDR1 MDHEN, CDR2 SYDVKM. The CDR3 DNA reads TGTGCCACCCTCACGCGTACGGAGGGCTACACCTTC. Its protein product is CATLTRTEGYTF.

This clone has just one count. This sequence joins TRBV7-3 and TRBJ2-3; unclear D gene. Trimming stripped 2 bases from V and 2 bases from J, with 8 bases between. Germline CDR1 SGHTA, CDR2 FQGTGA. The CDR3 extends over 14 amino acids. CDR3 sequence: CASSLDVNTDTQYF. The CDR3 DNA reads TGTGCCAGCAGCTTAGACGTTAACACAGATACGCAGTATTTT.

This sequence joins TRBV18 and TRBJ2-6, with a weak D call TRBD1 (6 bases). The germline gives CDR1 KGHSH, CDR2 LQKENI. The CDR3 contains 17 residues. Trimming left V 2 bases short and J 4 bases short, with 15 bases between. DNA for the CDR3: TGTGCCAGCTCACCATGGGAGCAGGGGCCCGGGGCCAACGTCCTGACTTTC. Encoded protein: CASSPWEQGPGANVLTF.

The CDR3 region is CAIGSGLHNEQFF. The CDR3 DNA is TGTGCCATCGGGAGTGGCCTACACAATGAGCAGTTCTTC. This chain links TRBV10-3 with TRBJ2-1, with a weak D call TRBD2 (5 bases). CDR1 is ENHRY and CDR2 is SYGVKD in the germline V gene. Trimming shortened V by 8 bases and J by 5 bases, and 13 bases separated the two germline ends. The CDR3 sequence is 13 residues long.

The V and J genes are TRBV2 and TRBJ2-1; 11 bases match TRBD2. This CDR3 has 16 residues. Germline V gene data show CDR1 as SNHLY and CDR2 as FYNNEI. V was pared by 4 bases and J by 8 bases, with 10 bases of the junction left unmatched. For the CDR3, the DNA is TGTGCCAGCAGTGGTCTTGGTAGCGGGAGGGCCCATGAGCAGTTCTTC. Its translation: CASSGLGSGRAHEQFF.

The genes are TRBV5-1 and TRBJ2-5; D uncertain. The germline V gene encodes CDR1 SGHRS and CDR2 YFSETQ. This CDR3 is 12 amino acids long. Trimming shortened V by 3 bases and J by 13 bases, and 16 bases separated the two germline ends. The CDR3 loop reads CASSYGRWRPYF. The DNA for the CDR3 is TGCGCCAGCAGCTATGGACGGTGGCGTCCGTACTTC. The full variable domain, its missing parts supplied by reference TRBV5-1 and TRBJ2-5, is KAGVTQTPRYLIKTRGQQVTLSCSPISGHRSVSWYQQTPGQGLQFLFEYFSETQRNKGNFPGRFSGRQFSNSRSEMNVSTLELGDSALYLCASSYGRWRPYFGPGTRLLVL.

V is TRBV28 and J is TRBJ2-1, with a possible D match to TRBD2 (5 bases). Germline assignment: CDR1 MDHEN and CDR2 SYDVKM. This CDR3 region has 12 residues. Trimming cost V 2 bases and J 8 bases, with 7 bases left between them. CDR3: CASSLAGYEQFF. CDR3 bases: TGTGCCAGCAGTTTAGCGGGCTATGAGCAGTTCTTC.

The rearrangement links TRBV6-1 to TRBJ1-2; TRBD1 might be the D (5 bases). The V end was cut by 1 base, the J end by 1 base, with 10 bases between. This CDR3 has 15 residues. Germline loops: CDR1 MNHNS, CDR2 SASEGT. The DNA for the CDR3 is TGTGCCAGCAGTGAAGAGGCAGGGAATAACTATGGCTACACCTTC. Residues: CASSEEAGNNYGYTF.

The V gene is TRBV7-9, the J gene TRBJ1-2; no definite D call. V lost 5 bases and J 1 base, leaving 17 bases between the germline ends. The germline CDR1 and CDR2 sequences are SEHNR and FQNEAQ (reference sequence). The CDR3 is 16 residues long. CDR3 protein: CASSPPEYGVNYGYTF. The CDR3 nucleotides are TGTGCCAGCAGCCCGCCGGAATATGGAGTTAACTATGGCTACACCTTC.

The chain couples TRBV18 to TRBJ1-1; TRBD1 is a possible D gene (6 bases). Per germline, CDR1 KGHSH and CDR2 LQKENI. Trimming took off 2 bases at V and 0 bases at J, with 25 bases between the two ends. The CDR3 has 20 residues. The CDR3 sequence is CASSPFPQGRRGYMNTEAFF. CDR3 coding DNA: TGTGCCAGCTCACCATTCCCCCAGGGAAGAAGGGGGTATATGAACACTGAAGCTTTCTTT.

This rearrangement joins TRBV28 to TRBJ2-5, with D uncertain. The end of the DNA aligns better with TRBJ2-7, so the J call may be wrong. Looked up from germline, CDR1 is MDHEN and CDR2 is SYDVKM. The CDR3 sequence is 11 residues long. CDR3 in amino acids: CASSRINEQYF. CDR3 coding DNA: TGTGCCAGCAGTAGGATCAACGAGCAGTACTTC.

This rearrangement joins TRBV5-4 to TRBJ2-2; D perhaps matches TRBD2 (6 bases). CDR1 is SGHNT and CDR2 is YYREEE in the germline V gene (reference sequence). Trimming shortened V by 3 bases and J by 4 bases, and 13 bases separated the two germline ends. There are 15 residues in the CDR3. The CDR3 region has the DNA TGTGCCAGCAGCTCTGGGGAGGCTGGCACCGGGGAGCTGTTTTTT. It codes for CASSSGEAGTGELFF. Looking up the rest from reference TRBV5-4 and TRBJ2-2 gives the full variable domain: ETGVTQSPTHLIKTRGQQVTLRCSSQSGHNTVSWYQQALGQGPQFIFQYYREEENGRGNFPPRFSGLQFPNYSSELNVNALELDDSALYLCASSSGEAGTGELFFGEGSRLTVL.

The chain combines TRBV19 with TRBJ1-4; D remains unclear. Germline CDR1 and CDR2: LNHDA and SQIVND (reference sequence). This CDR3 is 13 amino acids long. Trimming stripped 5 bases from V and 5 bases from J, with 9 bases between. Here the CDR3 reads CASSVGRNEKLFF. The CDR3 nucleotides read TGTGCCAGTAGTGTCGGGCGAAATGAAAAACTGTTTTTT.

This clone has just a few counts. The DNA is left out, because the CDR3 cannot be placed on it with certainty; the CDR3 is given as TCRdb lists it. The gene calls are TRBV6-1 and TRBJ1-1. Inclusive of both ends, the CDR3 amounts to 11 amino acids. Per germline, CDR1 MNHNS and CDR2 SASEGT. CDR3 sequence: CASSEWGLGAF.

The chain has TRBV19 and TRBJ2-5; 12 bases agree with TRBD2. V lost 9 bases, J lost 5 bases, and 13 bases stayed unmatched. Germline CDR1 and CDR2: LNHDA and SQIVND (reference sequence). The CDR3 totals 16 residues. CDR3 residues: CASKRLAGDIPETQYF. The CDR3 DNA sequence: TGTGCCAGCAAACGACTAGCGGGAGATATTCCGGAGACCCAGTACTTC.

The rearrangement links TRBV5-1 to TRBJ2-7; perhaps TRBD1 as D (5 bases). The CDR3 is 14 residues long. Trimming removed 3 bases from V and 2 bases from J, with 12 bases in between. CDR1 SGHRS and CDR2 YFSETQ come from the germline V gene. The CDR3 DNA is TGCGCCAGCAGCTATGGCGAAGGGGCCTACGAGCAGTACTTC. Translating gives CASSYGEGAYEQYF.

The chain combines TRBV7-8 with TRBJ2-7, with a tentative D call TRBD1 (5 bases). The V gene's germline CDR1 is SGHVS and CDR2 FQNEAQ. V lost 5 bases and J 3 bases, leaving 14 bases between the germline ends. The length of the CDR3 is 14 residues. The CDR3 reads CASSPGTGSYEQYF. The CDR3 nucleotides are TGTGCCAGCAGCCCTGGAACAGGAAGCTACGAGCAGTACTTC.

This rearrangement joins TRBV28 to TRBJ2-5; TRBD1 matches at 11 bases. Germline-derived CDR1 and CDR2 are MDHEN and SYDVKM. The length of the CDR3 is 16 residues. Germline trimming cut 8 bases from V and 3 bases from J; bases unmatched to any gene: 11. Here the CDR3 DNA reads TGTGCCAGCGAAGTGTCCGGGACAGGGGGTAAAGAGACCCAGTACTTC. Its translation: CASEVSGTGGKETQYF.